The clone carrying this T cell receptor (beta chain) occurred a few times. The data were obtained in a study of patients and donors after allogeneic stem cell transplantation. TCRdb reprocessed the RT-PCR reads via MiXCR and lists one record per CDR3 protein. The repertoire includes roughly 200,000 distinct CDR3 sequences, more than 35% of them detected once, and around 10% sits in the top ten. The sample consisted of blood, either unsorted or a sorted T cell fraction (not recorded which). This sequence originates from a human donor who was either an allogeneic HSCT recipient or a stem cell or donor lymphocyte infusion donor (not recorded which). It is not recorded whose cells these are; they may come from a transplant donor.

The CDR3, as DNA: TGTGCCAGCAGTGACGGAACCTACAATGAGCAGTTCTTC. It codes for CASSDGTYNEQFF. The chain combines TRBV6-4 with TRBJ2-1, with D uncertain. The length of the CDR3 is 13 residues. The V end lost 2 bases, the J end lost 2 bases, and 4 bases lay between the germline ends. Germline V CDR1 and CDR2: MRHNA, SNTAGT.